The 20 T cell receptor delta chains listed next were all sequenced from one sample in a study of γδ T cells in repeated Plasmodium falciparum infection. TCRdb reprocessed the multiplex PCR reads through CATT. This sample carries under 50,000 delta-chain clones, about 1.5% of them seen once, and the ten largest clones take about 9.1%. Vgamma9/Vdelta2+ and Vdelta2-negative gammadelta T cells were flow-sorted from PBMC for bulk sequencing. The specimen sequenced was gamma-delta T cells from blood. Receptors were obtained from a pool of human donors (malaria-infected and uninfected, not separated).

This clone has a count of ten or more. Just one base apart from a much larger clone, this may be a read error. This sequence joins TRDV1 and TRDJ1; 10 bases line up with TRDD3. Germline V gene data show CDR1 as TSWWSYY and CDR2 as QGS. The CDR3 sequence is 17 residues long. J lost 3 bases, V lost 7 bases, and 14 bases had no gene match. CDR3 in amino acids: CALVTLLRGIRSDKLIF. CDR3 DNA: TGTGCTCTTGTGACTCTCCTACGGGGGATACGATCCGATAAACTCATCTTT.

In the case of this clone: The protein in TCRdb stems from a much larger clone and differs at residue 4 from this DNA's translation, likely a read error; here the protein is translated from the DNA. The V and J genes are TRDV1 and TRDJ1, with D possibly matching TRDD3 (5 bases). The J gene, left out of TCRdb, was set here by checking the DNA against germline. The CDR3 contains 17 residues. The germline V gene has CDR1 TSWWSYY and CDR2 QGS. CDR3 region: CALEELRPGGGHFKLIF. CDR3 coding DNA: TGTGCTCTTGAGGAACTCAGGCCCGGCGGGGGCCACTTTAAACTCATCTTT.

This clone was recorded many times. The sample contains more than one DNA sequence encoding this CDR3. The chain is built from TRDV1 and TRDJ1; 9 positions match TRDD3. The germline V gene has CDR1 TSWWSYY and CDR2 QGS. This CDR3 is built from 18 residues. The J segment lost 6 bases and the V segment lost 4 bases, leaving 18 bases of the junction unmatched. CDR3 bases: TGTGCTCTTGGGGCTCCGCGGCCTATACTGGGGGACGCCCATAAACTCATCTTT. Its translation: CALGAPRPILGDAHKLIF.

Worth noting for this clone: This likely reflects a read error, since a far larger clone is one base away. The sample holds other DNA sequences that translate to the same CDR3. The chain uses TRDV1 and TRDJ1, with TRDD3 matching over 10 bases. J was trimmed by 2 bases and V by 3 bases; bases with no gene match: 24. The CDR3 runs to 22 residues. Germline CDR1 and CDR2: TSWWSYY and QGS. Here the CDR3 reads CALGEPSGGYMFVLGDTDKLIF. In DNA, the CDR3 is TGTGCTCTTGGGGAGCCCTCGGGCGGCTACATGTTCGTACTGGGGGATACCGATAAACTCATCTTT.

This clone was counted between two and nine times. This likely stems from a read error, as it lies one base from a far larger clone. Different DNA sequences within this sample yield the same CDR3. V is TRDV1 and J is TRDJ1; TRDD3 agrees at 9 bases. The J gene comes from matching the DNA to germline here; TCRdb lacks it. The junction had 6 bases not matched to a gene; V was cut back by 2 bases and J by 2 bases. Per germline, CDR1 TSWWSYY and CDR2 QGS. The CDR3 is made up of 16 amino acids. The CDR3 is CALGEARLGDTDKLIF. DNA of the CDR3: TGTGCTCTTGGGGAAGCCCGGCTGGGGGATACCGATAAACTCATCTTT.

Details on this clone: A far larger clone differs by one base, so this is likely a read error. This CDR3 is also generated by other DNA sequences in the sample. J is TRDJ1 and V is TRDV1; 13 nucleotides align to TRDD3. No J gene is reported in TCRdb; it was inferred here by comparing the DNA with germline. Germline CDR1 is TSWWSYY and CDR2 is QGS. The CDR3 is 24 residues long. With V trimmed by 3 bases and J by 0 bases, 25 bases remained unmatched. Here the CDR3 DNA reads TGTGCTCTTGGGGAGCGACCTACCTCGCTAACTGGGGGATACGCTGCCGGGTACACCGATAAACTCATCTTT. It yields the protein CALGERPTSLTGGYAAGYTDKLIF.

About this clone itself: The TCRdb protein, from a much larger clone, departs from this DNA's translation at residue 15, likely by read error; the protein shown derives from the DNA. J is TRDJ1 and V is TRDV1, with D possibly matching TRDD3 (5 bases). TCRdb lists no J gene, so it was determined here by aligning the DNA to germline. Germline V gives CDR1 TSWWSYY, CDR2 QGS. The CDR3 loop spans 19 amino acids. Trimming left V 2 bases short and J 7 bases short, with 29 bases between. In DNA, the CDR3 is TGTGCTCTTGGGGAAGGACGACAAGCGACGAAAGGGGAGTCCGGTAAACTCATCTTT. Encoded protein: CALGEGRQATKGESGKLIF.

This clone was seen only a few times. This DNA's translation and the protein TCRdb lists, from a much larger clone, do not match at residue 8, likely due to a read error; the protein shown is translated from the DNA. The V gene is TRDV1, the J gene TRDJ1; a weak D match, TRDD3 (5 bases). TCRdb lists no J gene, so it was determined here by aligning the DNA to germline. The CDR3 consists of 19 residues. V shed 4 bases and J shed 1 base, with 25 bases lying between them. Germline V gene sequence: CDR1 TSWWSYY, CDR2 QGS. The CDR3 loop is CALGVLRRGARSFTDKLIF. In DNA form, the CDR3 reads TGTGCTCTTGGGGTTTTACGGCGGGGGGCCCGGAGCTTCACCGATAAACTCATCTTT.

There are a few counts of this clone. The translation of this DNA and the TCRdb protein of a much larger clone differ at residue 6, probably owing to a read error; the protein shown here is translated from the DNA. This rearrangement joins TRDV1 to TRDJ1; D call uncertain. CDR1 is TSWWSYY and CDR2 is QGS in the germline V gene. This CDR3 has 14 amino acids. V was trimmed by 5 bases and J by 2 bases, leaving 12 bases between them. In DNA form, the CDR3 reads TGTGCTCTTGGGAGGAGCATCAGGACCGATAAACTCATCTTT. Protein: CALGRSIRTDKLIF.

This clone was found many times. A far larger clone is one base from this, pointing to a likely read error. Other DNA sequences in the sample encode the same CDR3. A V gene of TRDV2 was called, but no J gene was assigned; the table's D call, TRDD3, has no DNA check behind it. This CDR3 has 15 residues. The germline CDR1 and CDR2 sequences are GEAIGNYY and EKD. The CDR3 is CACDTLGVYTDKLIF. The CDR3 DNA reads TGTGCCTGTGACACGCTGGGGGTCTACACCGATAAGCTCATCTTT.

The table lists this clone with a few counts. TCRdb records a much larger clone's protein for this DNA, with a difference at residue 15 that likely arises from a read error; the protein given is the translation of the DNA. The V gene is given as TRDV1, and no J gene call is available; the DNA was not compared with TRDD3, the D call given in the table. Germline V lookup: CDR1 TSWWSYY, CDR2 QGS. The CDR3 is 16 amino acids. The CDR3 reads CALGERARSYADKLTF. In DNA form, the CDR3 reads TGTGCTCTTGGGGAACGGGCCCGCTCATACGCCGATAAACTCACCTTT.

Worth noting for this clone: TCRdb's entry gives the protein of a much larger clone, which mismatches this DNA's translation at residue 3, likely from a read error; the protein reported here is translated from the DNA. The chain has TRDV2 and TRDJ3; 7 positions match TRDD3. The germline V gene encodes CDR1 GEAIGNYY and CDR2 EKD. CDR3 length equals 28 residues. The CDR3, as DNA: TGTGCCGGTGACACGATTGAAATCACCGGGAGTGGGGGACCCATCCCAACTCACAATTCCTGGGACACCCGACAGATGTTTTTC. Amino acid sequence: CAGDTIEITGSGGPIPTHNSWDTRQMFF.

A remark on this clone: The protein recorded in TCRdb matches a much larger clone and deviates from this DNA's translation at residue 11, suggesting a read error; the protein here is obtained by translating the DNA. V usage is TRDV2 and J usage is TRDJ3, with D perhaps TRDD3 (6 bases). This CDR3 is 35 amino acids long. Between the trimmed V and J ends, which lost 3 bases and 0 bases, there was a span of 65 bases. The V gene's germline CDR1 is GEAIGNYY and CDR2 EKD. The CDR3 DNA reads as TGTGCCTGTGACCCCCCGCGGTTGTGCCACAGCAAAGAATACACCTTGGCCAGGATTCTGGGGATTCAATCCATTAGCTCCTGGGACACCCGACAGATGTTTTTC. This translates into CACDPPRLCHSKEYTLARILGIQSISSWDTRQMFF.

Worth noting for this clone: TCRdb shows a much larger clone's protein in place of this DNA's translation, and the two differ at residue 19, likely through a read error; the protein shown is translated from the DNA. CDR3 residues: CALQSGAPFTGGYAYTDKPIF. CDR3 nucleotides: TGTGCTCTGCAGTCGGGGGCTCCGTTTACTGGGGGATACGCGTACACCGATAAACCCATCTTT. No call exists for the J gene, whereas the V gene is TRDV1; the D call in the table, TRDD3, was not verified against the DNA. There are 21 residues in the CDR3. CDR1 and CDR2 (germline): TSWWSYY, QGS.

This clone was seen ten or more times. This chain uses TRDV1 with TRDJ1; 13 bases fit TRDD3. The germline gives CDR1 TSWWSYY, CDR2 QGS. V was clipped by 2 bases and J by 4 bases; unmatched bases: 22. This CDR3 contains 22 residues. The CDR3 is CALGEGKLYWGIRVVIRDKLIF. The CDR3 bases are TGTGCTCTTGGGGAAGGGAAGTTGTACTGGGGGATACGCGTAGTCATTCGCGATAAACTCATCTTT.

In its sample, this clone was seen a few times. This likely stems from a read error, as it lies one base from a far larger clone. The sample carries other DNA sequences with the same CDR3. The CDR3 region has the DNA TGTGCTCTTGGGGAAGATATCTCCGGAATTCCCCCGTACACCGATAAACTCATCTTT. Residues: CALGEDISGIPPYTDKLIF. The rearrangement joins TRDV1 to TRDJ1, with no clear D. TCRdb carries no J gene annotation; the J gene was assigned here by matching the DNA with germline. This CDR3 spans 19 amino acids. V lost 2 bases and J 0 bases, leaving 22 bases between the germline ends. Germline V gives CDR1 TSWWSYY, CDR2 QGS.

This clone was found a few times. TCRdb's protein, taken from a much larger clone, differs from this DNA's translation at residue 12, likely owing to a read error; the protein displayed comes from the DNA. J is TRDJ1 and V is TRDV1; 8 nucleotides line up with TRDD3. Since TCRdb gives no J gene, matching the DNA to germline was used here to assign it. The V gene's germline CDR1 is TSWWSYY and CDR2 QGS. The CDR3 has 21 residues. With 7 bases clipped from V and 10 bases from J, the junction kept 35 bases outside the gene matches. This chain's CDR3 is CALAVETHSNNCDWGFTRLIF. The DNA of the CDR3 is TGTGCTCTTGCGGTGGAGACCCATTCCAACAATTGCGACTGGGGGTTCACGCGACTCATCTTT.

In this sample, this clone turned up a few times. This likely reflects a read error, since a far larger clone is one base away. The V gene is TRDV1, the J gene TRDJ1; D may be TRDD3 (5 bases). TCRdb is silent on the J gene; assignment here came from matching the DNA to germline. CDR1 and CDR2 from the germline V gene are TSWWSYY and QGS. Trimming removed 3 bases from V and 1 base from J, with 15 bases in between. The length of the CDR3 is 16 residues. The CDR3 is CALGELEVGSTDKLIF. CDR3 coding DNA: TGTGCTCTTGGGGAGCTGGAGGTGGGGTCCACCGATAAACTCATCTTT.

The CDR3 sequence is CALERVWGIRSKLIF. The CDR3 DNA sequence: TGTGCTCTTGAACGAGTCTGGGGGATACGAAGTAAACTCATCTTT. The chain combines TRDV1 with TRDJ1, with 12 nucleotides matching TRDD3. No J segment appears in TCRdb, so it was assigned here by matching the sequence to germline. Germline trimming cut 7 bases from V and 7 bases from J; bases unmatched to any gene: 10. The CDR3 extends over 15 amino acids. Germline V gene lookup returns CDR1 TSWWSYY and CDR2 QGS.

Of note for this clone: With a far larger clone one base away, a read error is the likely cause. Other DNA sequences in the sample encode the same CDR3. This chain uses TRDV1 with TRDJ1; 8 bases are shared with TRDD3. Assignment of the J gene here rests on matching the DNA to germline, because TCRdb gives none. The V segment lost 5 bases and the J segment 1 base; nucleotides outside the gene matches: 15. Germline V gene sequence: CDR1 TSWWSYY, CDR2 QGS. This CDR3 region has 18 residues. DNA for the CDR3: TGTGCTCTTGGGCGACCGGGGGATATAATAGGGGGCACCGATAAACTCATCTTT. Translating it yields CALGRPGDIIGGTDKLIF.